This TCR beta chain stems from a study of shared clonotypes between healthy human individuals. Notes on the study in general: Roughly 5% of naive CD4 clonotypes were shared across a few donors. Lower generation probabilities were found for non-shared clonotypes than for those shared by all four donors.

The study separated CD4+ cells into CD45RA+ naive and CD45RA-negative memory subsets. TCRdb's copy holds only in-frame clones and misses some; the assay was immunoSEQ multiplex PCR. Among a few million clones listed, approximately 90% were seen once. Germline CDR1 reads KGHSH; CDR2 reads LQKENI. CDR3 size: 13 residues. V dropped 9 bases and J dropped 2 bases, with 11 bases sitting between them. Only one count was recorded for this clone. Antigen unknown. The chain has TRBV18 and TRBJ1-3, with D maybe TRBD1 (6 bases). The clonotype was recovered from a man aged 18 to 30 in good health. Some clones in this sample may be carry-over from other donors' samples. The source material was naive CD4+ T cells from PBMCs. Subset of the sample: CD45RA+ positively selected. CDR3 sequence reads: CASLTGPGNTIYF. The CDR3 bases are TGTGCCAGTCTCACAGGGCCTGGAAACACCATATATTTT.